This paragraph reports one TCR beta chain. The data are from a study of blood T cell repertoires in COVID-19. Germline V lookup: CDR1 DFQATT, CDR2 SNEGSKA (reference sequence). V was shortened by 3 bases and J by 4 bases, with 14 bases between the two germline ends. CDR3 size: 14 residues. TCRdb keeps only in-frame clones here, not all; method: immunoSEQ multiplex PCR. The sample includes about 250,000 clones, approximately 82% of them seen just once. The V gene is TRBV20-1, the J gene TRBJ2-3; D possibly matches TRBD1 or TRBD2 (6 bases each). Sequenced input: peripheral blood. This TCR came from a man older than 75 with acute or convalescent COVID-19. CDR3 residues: CSASEGGMSDTQYF. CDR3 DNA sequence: TGCAGTGCTAGTGAGGGGGGTATGTCAGATACGCAGTATTTT.